This TCR beta chain was found in a study of OX40 agonist ivuxolimab in advanced cancers. Libraries were prepared by immunoSEQ multiplex PCR; TCRdb keeps only in-frame clonotypes and omits some of them. The repertoire holds some 59,000 clones, 75% to 85% seen once, with roughly 2.3% in the top ten. The CDR3 is 17 amino acids. Trimming removed 3 bases from V and 3 bases from J, with 20 bases in between. Looked up from germline, CDR1 is SGHVS and CDR2 is FNYEAQ. This clonotype was obtained from an adult with an advanced solid tumor such as melanoma, head and neck, liver or kidney cancer. The sequencing used CD4+ or CD8+ T cells sorted from blood, collected in a trial of the OX40 agonist ivuxolimab. The chain has TRBV7-6 and TRBJ1-2, with TRBD1 as a possible D gene (5 bases). The CDR3 loop reads CASSFLSGQVEHYGYTF. DNA of the CDR3: TGTGCCAGCAGCTTCTTATCGGGGCAGGTAGAGCACTATGGCTACACCTTC.